These T cell receptor beta chains were read from a single sample in a study of T cell changes during pregnancy in multiple sclerosis. Using immunoSEQ multiplex PCR, the repertoire was profiled, and TCRdb retains in-frame clones only, with some absent. The repertoire holds roughly 89,000 clones, over 85% seen once, with roughly 1.7% in the top ten. Sequences were derived from peripheral blood, sampled after pregnancy. These receptors were collected from a female donor in good health, enrolled as a control in a pregnancy study. CDR3s include the opening cysteine and the closing phenylalanine or tryptophan. A D gene is named only where the DNA matches it firmly. Where a row states a size, it is once, few, many or the class of an expanded clone; other rows omit it.

clone_size: NA
v_call: TRBV19
d_call: TRBD2
j_call: TRBJ2-3
cdr3_nt: TGTGCCAGTAGTAAACTAGCGGGAAACACAGATACGCAGTATTTT
cdr3_aa: CASSKLAGNTDTQYF

clone_size: NA
v_call: TRBV13
d_call: TRBD2
j_call: TRBJ2-3
cdr3_nt: TGTGCCAGCAGCCCTTCCGGGCGGGAGGGCCTAGATACGCAGTATTTT
cdr3_aa: CASSPSGREGLDTQYF

clone_size: once
v_call: TRBV15
d_call: NA
j_call: TRBJ2-2
cdr3_nt: TGTGCCACCAGCAGGGACTGGAACACCGGGGAGCTGTTTTTT
cdr3_aa: CATSRDWNTGELFF

clone_size: NA
v_call: TRBV14
d_call: NA
j_call: TRBJ2-5
cdr3_nt: TGTGCCAGCAGCCAAGATTCCCGGACAGTGAAAAAACAAGAGACCCAGTACTTC
cdr3_aa: CASSQDSRTVKKQETQYF

clone_size: NA
v_call: TRBV28
d_call: TRBD1
j_call: TRBJ2-7
cdr3_nt: TGTGCCAGCAGTTCCCCCTTCTCCGGGACAGGGAGATACGAGCAGTACTTC
cdr3_aa: CASSSPFSGTGRYEQYF

clone_size: NA
v_call: TRBV2
d_call: NA
j_call: TRBJ2-4
cdr3_nt: TGTGCCAGCAGTGAGTCCGAGGCCAAAAACATTCAGTACTTC
cdr3_aa: CASSESEAKNIQYF

clone_size: NA
v_call: TRBV7-6
d_call: NA
j_call: TRBJ2-3
cdr3_nt: TGTGCCAGCAGCTTGCGGGTAGCGGATACGCAGTATTTT
cdr3_aa: CASSLRVADTQYF

clone_size: NA
v_call: TRBV9
d_call: NA
j_call: TRBJ2-3
cdr3_nt: TGTGCCAGCAGCGTAGGTGGTAGCGGAAGCACAGATACGCAGTATTTT
cdr3_aa: CASSVGGSGSTDTQYF

clone_size: few
v_call: TRBV28
d_call: TRBD1
j_call: TRBJ1-1
cdr3_nt: TGTGCCAGCTACAGGGGGCCGAACACTGAAGCTTTCTTT
cdr3_aa: CASYRGPNTEAFF

clone_size: NA
v_call: TRBV10-3
d_call: NA
j_call: TRBJ2-1
cdr3_nt: TGTGCCATCATGGGCAGCTCCTACAATGAGCAGTTCTTC
cdr3_aa: CAIMGSSYNEQFF

clone_size: NA
v_call: TRBV7-2
d_call: NA
j_call: TRBJ2-5
cdr3_nt: TGTGCCAGCAGCTTTTCGCGAGAGACCCAGTACTTC
cdr3_aa: CASSFSRETQYF

clone_size: once
v_call: TRBV28
d_call: NA
j_call: TRBJ2-5
cdr3_nt: TGTGCCAGCGGCACGCCAGGTCGGTTGGAGACCCAGTACTTC
cdr3_aa: CASGTPGRLETQYF

clone_size: NA
v_call: TRBV19
d_call: NA
j_call: TRBJ1-1
cdr3_nt: TGTGCCAGTATCCAGGGGCGAGCTTTCTTT
cdr3_aa: CASIQGRAFF

clone_size: few
v_call: TRBV4-2
d_call: NA
j_call: TRBJ1-4
cdr3_nt: TGTGCCAGCAGCCAAGATGGGCAGGGAAATGAAAAACTGTTTTTT
cdr3_aa: CASSQDGQGNEKLFF

clone_size: NA
v_call: TRBV28
d_call: TRBD1
j_call: TRBJ2-5
cdr3_nt: TGTGCCAGCAGTCCCCAAGACGGGACAGGGGGCGAGATCACGCCGGGACTAGCAGCAGAGACCCAGTACTTC
cdr3_aa: CASSPQDGTGGEITPGLAAETQYF

clone_size: NA
v_call: TRBV19
d_call: NA
j_call: TRBJ2-5
cdr3_nt: TGTGCCAGTAGTCAAACAGGGTCAGAGACCCAGTACTTC
cdr3_aa: CASSQTGSETQYF

clone_size: once
v_call: TRBV19
d_call: NA
j_call: TRBJ2-7
cdr3_nt: TGTGCCAGTAGTATAGCAGGGGTTGGATCCTACGAGCAGTACTTC
cdr3_aa: CASSIAGVGSYEQYF

clone_size: NA
v_call: TRBV5-1
d_call: TRBD1
j_call: TRBJ2-7
cdr3_nt: TGCGCCAGCAGTTTGGGGGACAGCTCCTACGAGCAGTACTTC
cdr3_aa: CASSLGDSSYEQYF